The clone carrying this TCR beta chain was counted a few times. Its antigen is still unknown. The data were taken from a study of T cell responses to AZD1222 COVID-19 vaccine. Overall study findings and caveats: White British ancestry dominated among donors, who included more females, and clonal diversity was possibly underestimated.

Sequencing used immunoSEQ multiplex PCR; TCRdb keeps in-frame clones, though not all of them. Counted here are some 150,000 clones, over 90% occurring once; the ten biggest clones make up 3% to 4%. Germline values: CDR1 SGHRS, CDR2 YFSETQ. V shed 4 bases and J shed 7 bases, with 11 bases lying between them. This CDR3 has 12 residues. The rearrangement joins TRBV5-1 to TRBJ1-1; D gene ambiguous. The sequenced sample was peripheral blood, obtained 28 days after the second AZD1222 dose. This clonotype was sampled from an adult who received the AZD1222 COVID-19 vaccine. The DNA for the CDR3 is TGCGCCAGCAGCCCTCTGGGGTTTGAAGCTTTCTTT. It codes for CASSPLGFEAFF.